The table lists the clone carrying this T cell receptor beta chain with a few counts. Unique molecular identifiers were used in preparing the TCRbeta library. TCRdb recomputed calls from the PCR reads with MiXCR, one row per CDR3 protein. Among about 900,000 distinct CDR3 sequences listed, about 29% were seen once. This sample was taken from a study of T-cell reconstitution after alpha-beta-depleted transplantation in children. The CDR3 contains 13 residues. V shed 3 bases and J shed 4 bases, with 10 bases lying between them. CDR1 is SGHKS, CDR2 YYEKEE, per germline (reference sequence). The material sequenced was PBMCs, mostly from graft donor cells, taken 360 days after TCRalphabeta/CD19-depleted stem cell transplant. This clonotype was obtained from a boy younger than two who had a stem cell transplant for SCID, so the T cells may come from the graft donor. The chain employs TRBV5-5 and TRBJ2-5; D unclear. The CDR3 sequence: CASSSPQRETQYF. For the CDR3, the DNA is TGTGCCAGCAGCTCTCCGCAGAGAGAGACCCAGTACTTC. Looking up the rest from reference TRBV5-5 and TRBJ2-5 gives the full variable domain: DAGVTQSPTHLIKTRGQQVTLRCSPISGHKSVSWYQQVLGQGPQFIFQYYEKEERGRGNFPDRFSARQFPNYSSELNVNALLLGDSALYLCASSSPQRETQYFGPGTRLLVL.